The 8 T cell receptor beta chains in this list originate from one sample, sequenced in a study of blood T cells in healthy people across ages. A sample-barcoded 5' primer and a J-beta primer mix were used in a second PCR of about 7 to 12 cycles. TCRdb re-called the 5' RACE reads with MiXCR, one entry per CDR3 protein. This sample has fewer than 800,000 distinct CDR3 sequences; around half occur once, and the top ten carry 25% to 35%. Sequencing was carried out using blood. Receptor source: a woman aged 60 to 75 in good health.

A few counts support this clonotype. This rearrangement joins TRBV7-9 to TRBJ2-1; no clear D. Germline V lookup: CDR1 SEHNR, CDR2 FQNEAQ (reference sequence). Trimming stripped 0 bases from V and 9 bases from J, with 6 bases between. This CDR3 comprises 12 residues. This chain's CDR3 is CASSLAKIEQFF. In DNA, the CDR3 is TGTGCCAGCAGCTTAGCCAAGATTGAGCAGTTCTTC. The variable domain in full, completed from reference TRBV7-9 and TRBJ2-1, reads DTGVSQNPRHKITKRGQNVTFRCDPISEHNRLYWYRQTLGQGPEFLTYFQNEAQLEKSRLLSDRFSAERPKGSFSTLEIQRTEQGDSAMYLCASSLAKIEQFFGPGTRLTVL.

This clonotype showed up just a few times. This chain uses TRBV7-9 with TRBJ2-7, with TRBD2 matching over 8 bases. CDR3 size: 15 residues. Germline V lookup: CDR1 SEHNR, CDR2 FQNEAQ (reference sequence). Trimming at V came to 1 base and at J to 5 bases, leaving 7 bases not matched to a gene. This CDR3 is CASSLGGTSPHEQYF. CDR3 DNA: TGTGCCAGCAGCTTAGGAGGGACTAGTCCCCACGAGCAGTACTTC.

The J gene is TRBJ2-7, the V gene TRBV10-3, with TRBD2 identical over 7 bases. This CDR3 contains 15 residues. V was pared by 5 bases and J by 3 bases, with 10 bases of the junction left unmatched. Germline V gene data show CDR1 as ENHRY and CDR2 as SYGVKD. CDR3: CAISMAGLGNYEQYF. Here the CDR3 DNA reads TGTGCCATCAGTATGGCCGGACTAGGAAACTACGAGCAGTACTTC.

This clonotype was seen more than once but under ten times. The CDR3 nucleotides read TGCGCCAGCAGCCAAGGGACAGGGATTACTAACTATGGCTACACCTTC. Protein sequence: CASSQGTGITNYGYTF. V and J are TRBV4-3 and TRBJ1-2; 8 bases map to TRBD1. With 1 base clipped from V and 0 bases from J, the junction kept 4 bases outside the gene matches. This CDR3 contains 16 residues. Per the germline V gene, CDR1 is LGHNA and CDR2 is YSLEER.

The sample holds a few counts of this clonotype. The V and J genes are TRBV3-1 and TRBJ1-5, with D uncertain. In germline, CDR1 is LGHDT, CDR2 YNNKEL (reference sequence). V lost 0 bases, J lost 6 bases, and 18 bases lay in between. CDR3 size: 17 residues. This chain's CDR3 is CASSQDLRGREGQPQHF. The CDR3 DNA is TGTGCCAGCAGCCAAGATCTCCGGGGTCGGGAGGGTCAGCCCCAGCATTTT.

This rearrangement joins TRBV7-2 to TRBJ1-1; D is undetermined. The length of the CDR3 is 13 residues. Trimming removed 1 base at V and 4 bases at J, with 7 bases between. Germline values: CDR1 SGHTA, CDR2 FQGNSA. The CDR3 spells CASSLDWVTEAFF. The DNA for the CDR3 is TGTGCCAGCAGCTTAGATTGGGTCACTGAAGCTTTCTTT.

This clonotype showed up just a few times. The chain joins TRBV29-1 to TRBJ1-2, with 7 bases matching TRBD1. There are 12 residues in the CDR3. Germline V gene data show CDR1 as SQVTM and CDR2 as ANQGSEA. The junction had 7 bases not matched to a gene; V was cut back by 4 bases and J by 8 bases. The CDR3 bases are TGCAGCGTTGCGACGACAGGGACAGGCTACACCTTC. Protein sequence: CSVATTGTGYTF.

In this sample, this clonotype turned up many times. J is TRBJ2-3 and V is TRBV4-3, with D hard to call. Deletions cut 1 base from V and 5 bases from J, with 7 bases between. In germline, CDR1 is LGHNA, CDR2 YSLEER. The CDR3 consists of 13 residues. CDR3: CASSQGPLDTQYF. The CDR3 nucleotides read TGCGCCAGCAGCCAAGGTCCTTTAGATACGCAGTATTTT.